This T cell receptor beta chain stems from a study of vaccination effects on CD4 cells after COVID-19. Antigen-specific CD4+ T cells expanded by the ViraFEST assay with viral peptide pools were then sequenced. Once cultured for 10 days, the cells underwent separation to obtain CD4+ T cells. None of these healthy vaccinees had been infected with SARS-CoV-2 before vaccination. Cultures got half-medium changes with IL-2 on days 3 and 7. The CDR3 runs 14 residues. Trimming cost V 9 bases and J 4 bases; bases outside gene matches: 6. Germline values: CDR1 LNHDA, CDR2 SQIVND (reference sequence). Study-wide results and caveats: Nearly all vaccine-induced clones in healthy recipients recognized only SARS-CoV-2.

Method: immunoSEQ multiplex PCR; TCRdb's copy keeps in-frame clones and lacks some. The table shows about 73,000 clones, with 78% occurring only once. Comments on this clone: As yet, its antigen is unknown.

Sequences were derived from CD4+ T cells from PBMCs cultured with SARS-CoV-2 spike peptides, sampled before COVID-19 vaccination. This chain connects TRBV19 to TRBJ2-2; 9 bases align to TRBD1. The origin of this receptor is a human donor who received a COVID-19 vaccine. The CDR3: CASTDRGFTGELFF. CDR3 DNA sequence: TGTGCCAGCACGGACAGGGGCTTCACCGGGGAGCTGTTTTTT.